These T cell receptor beta chains were read from a single sample in a study of beta chain features in type 1 diabetes. The table came from immunoSEQ multiplex PCR; TCRdb's copy has only in-frame clones and leaves some out. The sample yields about 260,000 clones, roughly 21% seen once. The source material was naive CD4+ T cells from blood. The source is a woman in her thirties or forties with type 1 diabetes. CDR3s include the opening cysteine and the closing phenylalanine or tryptophan. The D gene is left open where the match is weak. Size values are once, few and many counts, or a class for expanded clones, and some rows have none.

D,V,J,size,DNA,CDR3
TRBD1,TRBV19,TRBJ2-1,-,TGTGCCAGTAGTCCCGGGACAGTGAAGTTCTTC,CASSPGTVKFF
-,TRBV5-1,TRBJ1-5,few,TGCGCCAGCAGCTTGGAAACGGGGGGGAATCAGCCCCAGCATTTT,CASSLETGGNQPQHF
TRBD1,TRBV4-3,TRBJ1-1,few,TGCGCCAGCAGCCAAGGGGGGACAGCGAACACTGAAGCTTTCTTT,CASSQGGTANTEAFF
-,TRBV7-8,TRBJ2-1,-,TGTGCCAGCAGCCCAACGTACGGACGTGAAGGAAGGGGCAATGAGCAGTTCTTC,CASSPTYGREGRGNEQFF
TRBD2,TRBV7-2,TRBJ2-7,few,TGTGCCAGCATCCTACTACCCGGGAGGGCCTACGAGCAGTACTTC,CASILLPGRAYEQYF
-,TRBV5-1,TRBJ2-5,few,TGCGCCAGCAGCTTGGCCCCAGGGGATCAAGAGACCCAGTACTTC,CASSLAPGDQETQYF
-,TRBV19,TRBJ1-4,once,TGTGCCAGTAGCGCAGGGTCCGTCGGTGAAAAACTGTTTTTT,CASSAGSVGEKLFF
-,TRBV7-2,TRBJ2-5,-,TGTGCCAGCAGCTTAGGTAGCGGTCCGGGGACCCAGTACTTC,CASSLGSGPGTQYF
-,TRBV5-1,TRBJ2-3,few,TGCGCCAGCAGCTTGGCACTAGATACGCAGTATTTT,CASSLALDTQYF
-,TRBV18,TRBJ2-5,-,TGTGCCAGCTCACCACGGCCTGGGCAGCAAGAGACCCAGTACTTC,CASSPRPGQQETQYF
TRBD1,TRBV10-3,TRBJ1-3,-,TGTGCCATCAACACCGGGACAGGGGAAGAAAACACCATATATTTT,CAINTGTGEENTIYF
-,TRBV9,TRBJ1-4,few,TGTGCCAGCAGCGTCGGCGGAGGGAATGAAAAACTGTTTTTT,CASSVGGGNEKLFF
-,TRBV9,TRBJ2-1,few,TGTGCCAGCACCCCGACAGGCGCCTACAATGAGCAGTTCTTC,CASTPTGAYNEQFF
-,TRBV20-1,TRBJ2-7,-,TGCAGTGCTAGCCTAGACTACGAGCAGTACTTC,CSASLDYEQYF
-,TRBV13,TRBJ1-1,few,TGTGCCAGCAGCTTAAGACAACGGCCGAACACTGAAGCTTTCTTT,CASSLRQRPNTEAFF
TRBD2,TRBV28,TRBJ2-1,-,TGTGCCAGCAGTGACGGGACTAGCGGGAGCAATGAGCAGTTCTTC,CASSDGTSGSNEQFF
-,TRBV10-3,TRBJ2-2,-,TGTGCCATCAGTGAGTCGCAGGGCACCGGGGAGCTGTTTTTT,CAISESQGTGELFF
-,TRBV11-1,TRBJ2-7,-,TGTGCCAGCTCTCGAGGGGGCTACGAGCAGTACTTC,CASSRGGYEQYF
-,TRBV6-5,TRBJ1-2,-,TGTGCCAGCAGTTACTCGAGAGGGTCGGGCTATGGCTACACCTTC,CASSYSRGSGYGYTF
-,TRBV11-1,TRBJ2-7,-,TGTGCCAGCAGCCCGACAGGTACCTACGAGCAGTACTTC,CASSPTGTYEQYF
-,TRBV6-5,TRBJ2-2,-,TGTGCCAGCAGTTACACCCGGGACACCGGGGAGCTGTTTTTT,CASSYTRDTGELFF
TRBD2,TRBV19,TRBJ2-7,-,TGTGCCAGTAGTCAACTAGCGGGGAGCTCCTACGAGCAGTACTTC,CASSQLAGSSYEQYF
-,TRBV27,TRBJ2-7,few,TGTGCCAGCAGTGATGGGGCACGAAAGTGGGAGCAGTACTTC,CASSDGARKWEQYF
-,TRBV7-2,TRBJ1-1,-,TGTGCCAGCAGCTTAGTCTCTGAAGCTTTCTTT,CASSLVSEAFF
TRBD1,TRBV6-6,TRBJ1-1,few,TGTGCCAGCAGTATACCAGGGGGCACTGAAGCTTTCTTT,CASSIPGGTEAFF
-,TRBV18,TRBJ2-7,few,TGTGCCAGCTCATCCGACATATACGAGCAGTACTTC,CASSSDIYEQYF
-,TRBV15,TRBJ2-7,-,TGTGCCACCAGCAGAGTAGGACAGTCGTCGTACGAGCAGTACTTC,CATSRVGQSSYEQYF
-,TRBV25-1,TRBJ2-7,few,TGTGCCAGCATCGCAGGGGCCGAGGGCTCCTACGAGCAGTACTTC,CASIAGAEGSYEQYF
TRBD2,TRBV7-2,TRBJ2-5,-,TGTGCCAGCAGCCTCCTAGCGGGGTACCAAGAGACCCAGTACTTC,CASSLLAGYQETQYF
TRBD1,TRBV5-1,TRBJ2-7,-,TGCGCCAGCAGCGCGGGACAGGGCTACGAGCAGTACTTC,CASSAGQGYEQYF
-,TRBV11-3,TRBJ2-1,-,TGTGCCAGCAGCTTGGGGACTGGCTACAATGAGCAGTTCTTC,CASSLGTGYNEQFF
-,TRBV7-2,TRBJ2-2,-,TGTGCCAGCAGCCCCGGGGGGCCCCAGGTCGGGGAGCTGTTTTTT,CASSPGGPQVGELFF
-,TRBV2,TRBJ2-3,-,TGTGCCAGCTCCGAAGGGGGGGCGACTAGCAGTACAGATACGCAGTATTTT,CASSEGGATSSTDTQYF
-,TRBV6-5,TRBJ2-7,-,TGTGCCAGCAGTTCAGGCGCCGACGAGCAGTACTTC,CASSSGADEQYF
-,TRBV10-3,TRBJ2-3,few,TGTGCCATCAGCGTAGAAGCAGATACGCAGTATTTT,CAISVEADTQYF
-,TRBV6-1,TRBJ2-6,few,TGTGCCAGCAGTGAATTCCGAGGGTATGGGGCCAACGTCCTGACTTTC,CASSEFRGYGANVLTF
-,TRBV4-1,TRBJ1-5,-,TGCGCCAGCAGCCAAGGAGTCACGGGTCAGCCCCAGCATTTT,CASSQGVTGQPQHF
-,TRBV28,TRBJ2-1,-,TGTGCCAGCAGTCGACTCTACAATGAGCAGTTCTTC,CASSRLYNEQFF
-,TRBV28,TRBJ1-2,-,TGTGCCAGCAGTTTATCCCAGGGAAACTTCTACACCTTC,CASSLSQGNFYTF
-,TRBV2,TRBJ2-7,-,TGTGCCAGCGGCACAGGGTTGCCCTACGAGCAGTACTTC,CASGTGLPYEQYF
-,TRBV29-1,TRBJ1-1,few,TGCAGCGTCGCTCCGGGACTCCTGAACACTGAAGCTTTCTTT,CSVAPGLLNTEAFF
-,TRBV4-3,TRBJ1-5,-,TGCGCCAGCAGCCCCGCCAGGGGCAATCAGCCCCAGCATTTT,CASSPARGNQPQHF
-,TRBV29-1,TRBJ2-2,-,TGCAGCGTTCGCGGGTCCTCGAGCGGGGAGCTGTTTTTT,CSVRGSSSGELFF
TRBD2,TRBV9,TRBJ2-3,few,TGTGCCAGCAGCGTAGCGGGAAATAGCGGGGGGGCGAATACGCAGTATTTT,CASSVAGNSGGANTQYF
-,TRBV9,TRBJ2-7,few,TGTGCCAGCAGCGTAGGAGACTTGAGCTCCTACGAGCAGTACTTC,CASSVGDLSSYEQYF
-,TRBV30,TRBJ1-4,once,TGTGCCTGGAGTGCCCTCTCGGGCGGGGCACAGAGGGAAAAACTGTTTTTT,CAWSALSGGAQREKLFF